The present T cell receptor beta chain was sequenced within a study of blood T cell repertoires in COVID-19. Per the original data handling: Scientists estimated how many nucleated cells there were by amplifying reference gene primers. Method: immunoSEQ multiplex PCR; TCRdb's copy keeps in-frame clones and lacks some. That table is the source of V, J and clone size, and D and trimming were worked out from the DNA. The table has 270,000 or so clones, around 93% seen once; the top ten hold 2.5% to 3%. Details on this clone: Other DNA sequences in this sample translate to the same CDR3.

The CDR3 is 14 amino acids. Per germline, CDR1 MNHEY and CDR2 SVGAGI. V was clipped by 2 bases and J by 2 bases, with 10 bases between them. Contact with a PCR-confirmed or clinician-diagnosed COVID-19 case occurred within 2 weeks of entry. The rearrangement uses TRBV6-5 and TRBJ2-7, with D perhaps TRBD1 (6 bases). Sequenced material: PBMCs or T cells enriched from blood (not recorded which). The receptor was isolated from a man aged 35 to 55 who had been exposed to COVID-19. The CDR3 sequence: CASSYGQGTYEQYF. The CDR3 DNA sequence: TGTGCCAGCAGTTACGGGCAGGGGACCTACGAGCAGTACTTC.